This TCR beta chain was documented in a study of regulatory T cells in long-lasting Graves disease. Time point reported: newly diagnosed GD, antithyroid drugs for less than 3 months. There was RNA extracted from PBMCs, and the TCR library was made from it. CDR3 length: 16 residues. Germline loops: CDR1 DFQATT, CDR2 SNEGSKA (reference sequence). The V gene end was trimmed by 6 bases and the J gene end by 5 bases; junction bases not matched to a gene: 16. According to the study, TCR beta libraries were built with iRepertoire HTBI primers and CDR3-region Arm-PCR. TCRdb redid the calling of the multiplex PCR reads with MiXCR, one entry per CDR3 protein. The repertoire holds fewer than 650,000 distinct CDR3 sequences, with 15% to 20% as singletons. This sample was shared with a second study, whose subject was T cells in Graves' hyperthyroidism and ophthalmopathy. As that study records: Uncontrolled infection, other autoimmune disease, pregnancy or lactation led to exclusion. Stable hyperthyroidism was told apart from ophthalmopathy by a model built on 13 V-J features.

The chain carries TRBV20-1 and TRBJ1-5; TRBD1 matches at 7 bases. This TCR came from a woman aged 25 to 39 with Graves disease. The specimen was peripheral blood mononuclear cells (PBMCs), collected at new diagnosis, from a patient treated with antithyroid drugs. Here the CDR3 reads CSAHAWGDSPHQPQHF. Here the CDR3 DNA reads TGCAGTGCCCACGCGTGGGGGGACAGCCCACATCAGCCCCAGCATTTT.